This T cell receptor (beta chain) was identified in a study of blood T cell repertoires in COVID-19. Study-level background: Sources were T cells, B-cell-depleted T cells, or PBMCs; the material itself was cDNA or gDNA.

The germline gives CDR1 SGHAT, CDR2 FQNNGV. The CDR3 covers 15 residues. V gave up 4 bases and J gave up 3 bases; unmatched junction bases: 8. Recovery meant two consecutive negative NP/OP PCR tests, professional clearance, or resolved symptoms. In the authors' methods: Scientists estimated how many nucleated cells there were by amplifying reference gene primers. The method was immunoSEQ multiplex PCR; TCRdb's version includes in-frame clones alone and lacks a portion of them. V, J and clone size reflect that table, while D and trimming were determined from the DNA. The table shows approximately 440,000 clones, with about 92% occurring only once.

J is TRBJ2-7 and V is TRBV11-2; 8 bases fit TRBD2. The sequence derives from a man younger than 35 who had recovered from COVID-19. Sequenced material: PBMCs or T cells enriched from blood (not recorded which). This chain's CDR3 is CASSSRPGLVYEQYF. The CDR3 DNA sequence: TGTGCCAGCAGCTCGAGACCGGGACTAGTCTACGAGCAGTACTTC.